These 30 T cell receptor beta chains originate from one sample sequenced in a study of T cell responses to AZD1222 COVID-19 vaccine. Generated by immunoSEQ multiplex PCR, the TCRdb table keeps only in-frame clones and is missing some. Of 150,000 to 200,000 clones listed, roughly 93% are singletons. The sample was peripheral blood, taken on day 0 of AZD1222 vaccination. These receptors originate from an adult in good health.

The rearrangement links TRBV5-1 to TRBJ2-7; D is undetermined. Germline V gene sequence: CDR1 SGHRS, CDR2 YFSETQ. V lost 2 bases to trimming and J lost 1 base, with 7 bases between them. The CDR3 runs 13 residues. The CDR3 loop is CASSFGVSYEQYF. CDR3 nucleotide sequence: TGCGCCAGCAGCTTTGGGGTATCCTACGAGCAGTACTTC. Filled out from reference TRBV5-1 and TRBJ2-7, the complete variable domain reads KAGVTQTPRYLIKTRGQQVTLSCSPISGHRSVSWYQQTPGQGLQFLFEYFSETQRNKGNFPGRFSGRQFSNSRSEMNVSTLELGDSALYLCASSFGVSYEQYFGPGTRLTVT.

CDR3: CASSSPGAGGNTIYF. CDR3 DNA sequence: TGTGCCAGCAGTTCGCCAGGGGCGGGTGGAAACACCATATATTTT. The rearrangement uses TRBV2 and TRBJ1-3; D is perhaps TRBD1 (6 bases). The CDR3 has 15 amino acids. Germline-derived CDR1 and CDR2 are SNHLY and FYNNEI. Trimming removed 5 bases from V and 3 bases from J, with 14 bases in between. The whole variable domain, remainder taken from reference TRBV2 and TRBJ1-3, is EPEVTQTPSHQVTQMGQEVILRCVPISNHLYFYWYRQILGQKVEFLVSFYNNEISEKSEIFDDQFSVERPDGSNFTLKIRSTKLEDSAMYFCASSSPGAGGNTIYFGEGSWLTVV.

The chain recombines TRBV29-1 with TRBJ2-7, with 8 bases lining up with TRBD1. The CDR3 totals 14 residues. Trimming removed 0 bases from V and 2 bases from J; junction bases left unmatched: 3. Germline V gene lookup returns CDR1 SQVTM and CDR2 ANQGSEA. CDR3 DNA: TGCAGCGTTGAAGACGGGACAGGTGCCTACGAGCAGTACTTC. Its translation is CSVEDGTGAYEQYF.

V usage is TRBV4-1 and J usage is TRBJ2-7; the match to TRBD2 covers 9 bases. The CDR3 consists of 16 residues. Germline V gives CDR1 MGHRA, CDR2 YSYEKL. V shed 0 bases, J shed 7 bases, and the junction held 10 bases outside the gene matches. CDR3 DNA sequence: TGCGCCAGCAGCCAAGATAATATAGGCGGGGGGGCTGAGCAGTACTTC. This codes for CASSQDNIGGGAEQYF.

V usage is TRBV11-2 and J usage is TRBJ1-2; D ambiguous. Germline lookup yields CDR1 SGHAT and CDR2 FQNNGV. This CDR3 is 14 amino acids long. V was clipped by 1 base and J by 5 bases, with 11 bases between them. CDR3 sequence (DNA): TGTGCCAGCAGCTTAGGCAGCCTTGAGTATGGCTACACCTTC. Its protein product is CASSLGSLEYGYTF.

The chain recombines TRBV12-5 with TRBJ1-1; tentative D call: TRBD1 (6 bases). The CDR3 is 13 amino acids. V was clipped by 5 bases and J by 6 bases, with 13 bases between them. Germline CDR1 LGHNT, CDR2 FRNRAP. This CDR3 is CASGREGGAEAFF. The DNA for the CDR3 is TGTGCTAGTGGTAGGGAGGGGGGGGCTGAAGCTTTCTTT.

As DNA, the CDR3 is TGTGCCAGCAGGCAGGAGGGGATCACTGAAGCTTTCTTT. Amino acid sequence: CASRQEGITEAFF. The chain has TRBV6-4 and TRBJ1-1, with a possible D match to TRBD1 (5 bases). CDR1 and CDR2 (germline): MRHNA, SNTAGT. The CDR3 length is 13 residues. V was shortened by 6 bases and J by 4 bases, with 12 bases between the two germline ends.

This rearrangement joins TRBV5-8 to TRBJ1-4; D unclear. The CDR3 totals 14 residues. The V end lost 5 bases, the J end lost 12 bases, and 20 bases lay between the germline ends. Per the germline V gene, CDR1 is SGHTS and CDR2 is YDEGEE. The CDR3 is CASRTRSVTEELFF. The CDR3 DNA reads TGTGCCAGCAGGACCCGATCGGTCACAGAGGAACTGTTTTTT.

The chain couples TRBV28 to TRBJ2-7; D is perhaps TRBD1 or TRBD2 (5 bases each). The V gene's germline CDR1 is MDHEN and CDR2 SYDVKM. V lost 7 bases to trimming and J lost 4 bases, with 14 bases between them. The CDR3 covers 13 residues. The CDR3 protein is CASIRGRGYEQYF. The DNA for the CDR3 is TGTGCCAGCATTCGGGGCCGGGGTTACGAGCAGTACTTC.

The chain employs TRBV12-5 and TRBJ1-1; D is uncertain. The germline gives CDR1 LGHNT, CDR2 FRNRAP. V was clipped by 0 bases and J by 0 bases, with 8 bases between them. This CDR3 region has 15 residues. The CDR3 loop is CASGLVHGLNTEAFF. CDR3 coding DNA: TGTGCTAGTGGTTTGGTACATGGGTTGAACACTGAAGCTTTCTTT.

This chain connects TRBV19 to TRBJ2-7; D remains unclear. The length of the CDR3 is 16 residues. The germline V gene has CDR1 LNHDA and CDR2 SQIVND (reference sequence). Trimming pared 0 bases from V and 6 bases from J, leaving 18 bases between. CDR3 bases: TGTGCCAGTAGTATAGATCTCGGACGGGCTATACTCGAGCAGTACTTC. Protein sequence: CASSIDLGRAILEQYF. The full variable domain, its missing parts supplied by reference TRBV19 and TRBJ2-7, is DGGITQSPKYLFRKEGQNVTLSCEQNLNHDAMYWYRQDPGQGLRLIYYSQIVNDFQKGDIAEGYSVSREKKESFPLTVTSAQKNPTAFYLCASSIDLGRAILEQYFGPGTRLTVT.

The CDR3 DNA reads TGTGCCAGCGGGGCCTCTAATTGGCCCCAGCATTTT. Protein product: CASGASNWPQHF. The chain recombines TRBV25-1 with TRBJ1-5, with D perhaps matching TRBD1 (5 bases). The V gene's germline CDR1 is MGHDK and CDR2 SYGVNS. V was cut by 8 bases and J by 9 bases, with 14 bases left in between. The CDR3 consists of 12 residues.

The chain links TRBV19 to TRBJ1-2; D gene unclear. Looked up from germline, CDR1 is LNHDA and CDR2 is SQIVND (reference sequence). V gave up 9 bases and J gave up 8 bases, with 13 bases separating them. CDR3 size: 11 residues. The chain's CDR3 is CASTGERGYTF. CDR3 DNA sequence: TGTGCCAGCACCGGGGAGAGGGGCTACACCTTC.

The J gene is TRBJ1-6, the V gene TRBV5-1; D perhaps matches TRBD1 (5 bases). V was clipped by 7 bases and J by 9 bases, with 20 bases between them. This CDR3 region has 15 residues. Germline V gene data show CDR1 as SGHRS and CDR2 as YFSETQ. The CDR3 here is CASGPEGPGGSPLHF. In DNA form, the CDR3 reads TGCGCCAGCGGTCCGGAAGGGCCGGGGGGTTCACCCCTCCACTTT.

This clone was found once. As DNA, the CDR3 is TGTGCCAGCTCACAAACGGGGGATCAGCCCCAGCATTTT. This gives the protein CASSQTGDQPQHF. The chain combines TRBV18 with TRBJ1-5; D might be TRBD1 (5 bases). Trimming took 4 bases from V and 5 from J, leaving 9 bases between them. CDR1 is KGHSH and CDR2 is LQKENI in the germline V gene. The CDR3 consists of 13 residues.

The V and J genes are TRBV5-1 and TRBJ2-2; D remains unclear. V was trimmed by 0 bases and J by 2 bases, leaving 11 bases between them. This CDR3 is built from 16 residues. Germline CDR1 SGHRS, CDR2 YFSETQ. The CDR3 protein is CASSLAGPLNTGELFF. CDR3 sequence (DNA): TGCGCCAGCAGCTTGGCTGGGCCCTTAAACACCGGGGAGCTGTTTTTT.

The CDR3 reads CASSVTLQAGVPFF. In DNA form, the CDR3 reads TGCGCCAGCAGCGTAACTCTCCAGGCCGGAGTGCCGTTCTTC. The J gene is TRBJ2-1, the V gene TRBV5-1, with D uncertain. The V end lost 4 bases, the J end lost 15 bases, and 23 bases lay between the germline ends. This CDR3 region has 14 residues. CDR1 and CDR2 from the germline V gene are SGHRS and YFSETQ.

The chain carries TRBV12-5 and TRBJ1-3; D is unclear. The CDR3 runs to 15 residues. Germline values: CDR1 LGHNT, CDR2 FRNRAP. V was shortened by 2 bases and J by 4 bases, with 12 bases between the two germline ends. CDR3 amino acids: CASGLPFNSGNTIYF. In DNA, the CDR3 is TGTGCTAGTGGTTTGCCTTTTAACTCCGGAAACACCATATATTTT.

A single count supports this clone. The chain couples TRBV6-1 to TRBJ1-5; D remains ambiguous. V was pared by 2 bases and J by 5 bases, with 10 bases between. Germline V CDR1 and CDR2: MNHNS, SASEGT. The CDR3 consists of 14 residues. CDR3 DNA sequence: TGTGCCAGCAGTGAACAAAACAAGGATCAGCCCCAGCATTTT. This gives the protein CASSEQNKDQPQHF.

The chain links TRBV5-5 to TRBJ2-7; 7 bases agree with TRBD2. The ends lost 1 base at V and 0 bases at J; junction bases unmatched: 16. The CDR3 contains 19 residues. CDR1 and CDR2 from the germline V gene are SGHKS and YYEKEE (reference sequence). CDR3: CASSLTSNPLAQSSYEQYF. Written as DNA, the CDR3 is TGTGCCAGCAGCTTGACCTCAAACCCACTAGCGCAGAGCTCCTACGAGCAGTACTTC.

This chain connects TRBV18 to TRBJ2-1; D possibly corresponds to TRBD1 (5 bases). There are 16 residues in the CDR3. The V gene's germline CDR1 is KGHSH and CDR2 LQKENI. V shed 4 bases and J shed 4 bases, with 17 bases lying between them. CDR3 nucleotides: TGTGCCAGCTCACGCTTGGGGCTAGTCCAATACAATGAGCAGTTCTTC. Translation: CASSRLGLVQYNEQFF.

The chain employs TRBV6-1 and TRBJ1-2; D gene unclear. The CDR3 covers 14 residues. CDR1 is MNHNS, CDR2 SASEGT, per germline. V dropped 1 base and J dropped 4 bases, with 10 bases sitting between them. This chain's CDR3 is CASSEDPITYGYTF. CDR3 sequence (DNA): TGTGCCAGCAGTGAAGACCCGATAACCTATGGCTACACCTTC.

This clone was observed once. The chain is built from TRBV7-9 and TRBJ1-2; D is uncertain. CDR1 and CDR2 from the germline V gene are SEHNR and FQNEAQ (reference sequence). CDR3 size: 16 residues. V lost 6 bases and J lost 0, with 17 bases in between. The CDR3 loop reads CASSELLAVTNYGYTF. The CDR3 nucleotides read TGTGCCAGCAGTGAGTTGTTGGCAGTCACTAACTATGGCTACACCTTC.

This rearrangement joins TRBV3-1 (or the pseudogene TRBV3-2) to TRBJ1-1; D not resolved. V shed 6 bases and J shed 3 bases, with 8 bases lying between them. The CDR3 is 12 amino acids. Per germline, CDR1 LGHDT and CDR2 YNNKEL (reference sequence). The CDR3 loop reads CASSQRDTEAFF. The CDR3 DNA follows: TGTGCCAGCAGTCAAAGAGACACTGAAGCTTTCTTT.

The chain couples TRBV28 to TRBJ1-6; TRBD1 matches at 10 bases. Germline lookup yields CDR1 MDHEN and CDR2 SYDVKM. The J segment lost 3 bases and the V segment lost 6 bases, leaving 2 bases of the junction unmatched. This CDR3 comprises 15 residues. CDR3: CASRGQGVYNSPLHF. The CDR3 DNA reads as TGTGCCAGCAGAGGACAGGGGGTCTATAATTCACCCCTCCACTTT.

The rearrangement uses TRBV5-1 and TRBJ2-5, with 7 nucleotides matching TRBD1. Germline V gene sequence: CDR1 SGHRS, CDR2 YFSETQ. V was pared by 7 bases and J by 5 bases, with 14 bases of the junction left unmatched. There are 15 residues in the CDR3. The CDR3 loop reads CASGLGLDRAETQYF. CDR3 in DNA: TGCGCCAGCGGCCTAGGGTTAGACAGGGCCGAGACCCAGTACTTC.

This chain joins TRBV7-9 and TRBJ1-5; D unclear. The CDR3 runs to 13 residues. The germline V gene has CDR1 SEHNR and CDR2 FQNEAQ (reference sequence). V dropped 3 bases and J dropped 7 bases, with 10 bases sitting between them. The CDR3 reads CASSFVDGQPQHF. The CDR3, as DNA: TGTGCCAGCAGCTTTGTTGATGGGCAGCCCCAGCATTTT. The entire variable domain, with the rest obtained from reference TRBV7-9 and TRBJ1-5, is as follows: DTGVSQNPRHKITKRGQNVTFRCDPISEHNRLYWYRQTLGQGPEFLTYFQNEAQLEKSRLLSDRFSAERPKGSFSTLEIQRTEQGDSAMYLCASSFVDGQPQHFGDGTRLSIL.

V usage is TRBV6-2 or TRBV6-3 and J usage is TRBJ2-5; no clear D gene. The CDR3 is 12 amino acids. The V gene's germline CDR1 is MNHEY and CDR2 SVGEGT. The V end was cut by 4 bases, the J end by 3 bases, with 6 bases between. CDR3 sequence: CASSFTEETQYF. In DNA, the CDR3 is TGTGCCAGCAGTTTTACGGAAGAGACCCAGTACTTC.

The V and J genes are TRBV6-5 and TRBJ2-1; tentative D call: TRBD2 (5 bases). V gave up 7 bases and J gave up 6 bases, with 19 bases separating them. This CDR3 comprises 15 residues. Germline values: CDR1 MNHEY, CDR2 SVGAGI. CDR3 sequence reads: CASTPAGLAPNEQFF. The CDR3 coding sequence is TGTGCCAGCACTCCTGCCGGCCTAGCACCCAATGAGCAGTTCTTC.

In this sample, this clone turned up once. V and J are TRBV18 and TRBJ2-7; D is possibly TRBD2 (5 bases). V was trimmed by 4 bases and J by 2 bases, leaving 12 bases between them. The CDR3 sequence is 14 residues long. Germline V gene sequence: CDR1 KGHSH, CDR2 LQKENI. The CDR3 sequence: CASSLALEAYEQYF. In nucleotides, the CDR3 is TGTGCCAGCTCACTGGCACTAGAGGCCTACGAGCAGTACTTC.